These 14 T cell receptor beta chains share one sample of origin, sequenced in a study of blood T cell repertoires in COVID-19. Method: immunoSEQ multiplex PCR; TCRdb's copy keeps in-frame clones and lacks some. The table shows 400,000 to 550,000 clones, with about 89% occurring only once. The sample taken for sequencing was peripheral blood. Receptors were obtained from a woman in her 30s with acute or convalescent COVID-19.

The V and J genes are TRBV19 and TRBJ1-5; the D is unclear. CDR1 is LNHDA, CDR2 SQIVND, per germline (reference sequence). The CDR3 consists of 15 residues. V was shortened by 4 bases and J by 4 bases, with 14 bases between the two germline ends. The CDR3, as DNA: TGTGCCAGTAGTACCCTGGAGGGCGCTAATCAGCCCCAGCATTTT. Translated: CASSTLEGANQPQHF.

Here the CDR3 reads CAIREGSGVITDTQYF. For the CDR3, the DNA is TGTGCCATCAGGGAAGGAAGCGGGGTTATCACAGATACGCAGTATTTT. The chain links TRBV10-3 to TRBJ2-3, with 7 nucleotides matching TRBD2. V trimming: 6 bases; J trimming: 2 bases; junction bases outside the gene matches: 11. CDR1 and CDR2 (germline): ENHRY, SYGVKD. The CDR3 length is 16 residues.

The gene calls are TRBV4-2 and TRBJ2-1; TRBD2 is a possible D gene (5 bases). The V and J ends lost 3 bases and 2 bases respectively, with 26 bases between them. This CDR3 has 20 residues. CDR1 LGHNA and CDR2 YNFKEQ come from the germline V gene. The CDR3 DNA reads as TGTGCCAGCAGCCACGGGGATAGGAATCCAACTCAAAATACCTACAATGAGCAGTTCTTC. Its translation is CASSHGDRNPTQNTYNEQFF.

For the CDR3, the DNA is TGTGCCAGCAGTTTGGATACAGGAGCTGAAGCTTTCTTT. Translating gives CASSLDTGAEAFF. The chain recombines TRBV12-3 or TRBV12-4 with TRBJ1-1, with a possible D match to TRBD1 (5 bases). This CDR3 comprises 13 residues. The V end lost 3 bases, the J end lost 6 bases, and 11 bases lay between the germline ends.

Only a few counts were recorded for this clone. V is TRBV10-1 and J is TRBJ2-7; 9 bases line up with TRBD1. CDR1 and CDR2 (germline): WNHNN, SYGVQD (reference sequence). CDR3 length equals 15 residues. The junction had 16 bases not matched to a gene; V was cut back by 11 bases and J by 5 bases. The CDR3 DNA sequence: TGCGCCGCGCTCGAAGTCAGGACAGGGGACCACGAGCAGTACTTC. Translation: CAALEVRTGDHEQYF.

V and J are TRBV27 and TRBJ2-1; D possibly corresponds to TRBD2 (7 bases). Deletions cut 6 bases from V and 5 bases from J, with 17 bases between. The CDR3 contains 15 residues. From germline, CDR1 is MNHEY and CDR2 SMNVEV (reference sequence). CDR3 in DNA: TGTGCCAGCAGGGGACTGGGGGGGCGAGACAATGAGCAGTTCTTC. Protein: CASRGLGGRDNEQFF.

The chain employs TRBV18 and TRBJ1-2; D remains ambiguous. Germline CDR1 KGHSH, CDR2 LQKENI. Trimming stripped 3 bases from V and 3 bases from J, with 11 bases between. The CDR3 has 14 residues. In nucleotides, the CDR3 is TGTGCCAGCTCACCCCCCGGGAGAGACTATGGCTACACCTTC. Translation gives CASSPPGRDYGYTF.

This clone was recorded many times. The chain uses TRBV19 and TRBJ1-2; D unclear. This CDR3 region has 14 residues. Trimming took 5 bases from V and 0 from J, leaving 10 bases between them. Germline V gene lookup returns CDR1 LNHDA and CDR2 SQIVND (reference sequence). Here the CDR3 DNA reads TGTGCCAGTAGTGGGAGGGCCGCTAACTATGGCTACACCTTC. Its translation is CASSGRAANYGYTF.

CDR3 in DNA: TGTGCCAGCAGCTTAGTAGGAACTAAGAACACCGGGGAGCTGTTTTTT. Its protein product is CASSLVGTKNTGELFF. The chain couples TRBV7-6 to TRBJ2-2, with unresolved D. The germline V and J ends were trimmed by 1 base and 1 base, with 10 bases remaining between them. This CDR3 region has 16 residues. Germline CDR1 and CDR2: SGHVS and FNYEAQ.

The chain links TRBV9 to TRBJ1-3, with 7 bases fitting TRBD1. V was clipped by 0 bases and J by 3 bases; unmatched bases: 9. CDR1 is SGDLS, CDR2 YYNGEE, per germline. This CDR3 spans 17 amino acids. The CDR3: CASSVAFGRGNGNTIYF. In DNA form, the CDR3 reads TGTGCCAGCAGCGTAGCCTTCGGCAGGGGGAATGGAAACACCATATATTTT.

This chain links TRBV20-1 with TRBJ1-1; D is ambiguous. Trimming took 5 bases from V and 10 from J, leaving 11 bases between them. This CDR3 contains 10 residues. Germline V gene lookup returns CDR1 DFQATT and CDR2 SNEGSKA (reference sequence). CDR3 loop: CSAGRERAFF. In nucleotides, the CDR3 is TGCAGTGCTGGGAGGGAGAGAGCTTTCTTT.

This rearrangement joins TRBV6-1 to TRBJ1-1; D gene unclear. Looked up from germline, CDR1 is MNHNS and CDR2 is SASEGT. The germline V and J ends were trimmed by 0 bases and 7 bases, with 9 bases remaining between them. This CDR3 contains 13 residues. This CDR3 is CASSEAVSVEAFF. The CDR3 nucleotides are TGTGCCAGCAGTGAAGCGGTTAGTGTTGAAGCTTTCTTT.

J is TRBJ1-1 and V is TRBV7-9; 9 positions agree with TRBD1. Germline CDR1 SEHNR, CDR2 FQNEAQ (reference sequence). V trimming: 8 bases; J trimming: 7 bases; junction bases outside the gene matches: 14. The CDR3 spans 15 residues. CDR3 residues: CASGPTGTGSLEAFF. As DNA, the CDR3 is TGTGCCAGCGGCCCCACCGGGACAGGGAGCCTTGAAGCTTTCTTT. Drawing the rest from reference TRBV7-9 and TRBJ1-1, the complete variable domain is DTGVSQNPRHKITKRGQNVTFRCDPISEHNRLYWYRQTLGQGPEFLTYFQNEAQLEKSRLLSDRFSAERPKGSFSTLEIQRTEQGDSAMYLCASGPTGTGSLEAFFGQGTRLTVV.

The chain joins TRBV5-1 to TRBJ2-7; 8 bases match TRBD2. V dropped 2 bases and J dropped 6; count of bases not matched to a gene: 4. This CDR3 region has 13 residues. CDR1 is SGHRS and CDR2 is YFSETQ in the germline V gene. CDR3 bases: TGCGCCAGCAGCTTTCGGCGGGAGGCCGAGCAGTACTTC. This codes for CASSFRREAEQYF.